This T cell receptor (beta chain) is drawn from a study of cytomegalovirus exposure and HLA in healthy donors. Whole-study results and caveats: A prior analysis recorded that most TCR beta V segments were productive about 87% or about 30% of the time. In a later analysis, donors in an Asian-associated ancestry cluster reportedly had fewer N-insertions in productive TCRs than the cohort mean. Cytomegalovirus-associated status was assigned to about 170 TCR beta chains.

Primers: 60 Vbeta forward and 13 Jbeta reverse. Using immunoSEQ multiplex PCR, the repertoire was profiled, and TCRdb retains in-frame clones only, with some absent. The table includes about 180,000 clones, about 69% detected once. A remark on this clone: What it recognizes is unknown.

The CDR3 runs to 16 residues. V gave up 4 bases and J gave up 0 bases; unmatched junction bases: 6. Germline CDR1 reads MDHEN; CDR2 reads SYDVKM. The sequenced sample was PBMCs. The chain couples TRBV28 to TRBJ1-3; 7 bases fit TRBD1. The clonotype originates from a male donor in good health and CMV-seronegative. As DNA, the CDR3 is TGTGCCAGCAGTTCCACAGGGGAGCGCTCTGGAAACACCATATATTTT. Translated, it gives CASSSTGERSGNTIYF.